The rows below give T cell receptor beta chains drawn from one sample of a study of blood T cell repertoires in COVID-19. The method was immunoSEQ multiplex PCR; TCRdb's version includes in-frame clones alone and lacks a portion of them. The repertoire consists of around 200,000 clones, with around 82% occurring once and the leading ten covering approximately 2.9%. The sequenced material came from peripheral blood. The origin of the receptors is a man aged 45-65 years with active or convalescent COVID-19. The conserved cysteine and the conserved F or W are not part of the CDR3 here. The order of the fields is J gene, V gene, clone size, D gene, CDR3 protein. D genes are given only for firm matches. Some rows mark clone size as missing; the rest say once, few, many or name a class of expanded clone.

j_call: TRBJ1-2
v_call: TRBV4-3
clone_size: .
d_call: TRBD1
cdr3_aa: ASSQGGRGSYGYT

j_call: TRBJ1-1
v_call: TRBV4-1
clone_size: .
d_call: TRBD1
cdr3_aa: ASSQGQGDAGSEAF

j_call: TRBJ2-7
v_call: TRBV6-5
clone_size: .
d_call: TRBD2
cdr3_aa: ASRIAGGPAEQY

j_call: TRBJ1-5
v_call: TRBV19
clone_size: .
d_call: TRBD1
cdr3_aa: ASSPGTGDQPQH

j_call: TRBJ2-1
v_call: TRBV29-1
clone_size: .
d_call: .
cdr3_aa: SVRQYNEQF

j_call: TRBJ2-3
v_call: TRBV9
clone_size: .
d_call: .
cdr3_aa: ARGGGGNGNTQY

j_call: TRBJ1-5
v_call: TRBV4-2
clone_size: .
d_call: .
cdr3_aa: ASSQVAGQYSNQPQH

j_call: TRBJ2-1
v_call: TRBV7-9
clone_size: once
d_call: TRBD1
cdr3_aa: ASSLRDRVVYNEQF

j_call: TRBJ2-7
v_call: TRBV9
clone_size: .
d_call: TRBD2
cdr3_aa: ASSDRLATPGSYEQY

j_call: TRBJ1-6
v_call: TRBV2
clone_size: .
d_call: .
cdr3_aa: ASQTERNSPLH

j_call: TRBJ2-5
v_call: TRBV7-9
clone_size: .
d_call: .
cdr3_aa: ASSLWQQETQY

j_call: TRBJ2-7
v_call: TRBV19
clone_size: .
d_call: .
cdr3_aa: ASSIARLGRYEQY

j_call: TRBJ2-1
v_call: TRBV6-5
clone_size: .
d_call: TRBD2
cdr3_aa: ASSGTSGYNEQF

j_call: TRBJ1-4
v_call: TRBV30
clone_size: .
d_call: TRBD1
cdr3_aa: AWSPQGALEKLF

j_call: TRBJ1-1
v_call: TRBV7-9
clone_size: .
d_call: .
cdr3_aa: ASSPLKGVWNTEAF

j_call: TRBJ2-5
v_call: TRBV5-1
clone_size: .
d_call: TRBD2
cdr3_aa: ASSPWTSGSFSRPQETQY

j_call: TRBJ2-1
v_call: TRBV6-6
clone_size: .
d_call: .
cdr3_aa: ASSGERTAGQF

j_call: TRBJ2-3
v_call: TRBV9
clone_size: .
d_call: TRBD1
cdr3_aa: ASSVFPTGVSDTQY

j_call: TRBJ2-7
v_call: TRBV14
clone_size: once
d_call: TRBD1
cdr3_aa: ASSHSQGYEQY

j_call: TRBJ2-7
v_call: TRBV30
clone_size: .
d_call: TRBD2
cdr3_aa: AWSVTSGYYEQY

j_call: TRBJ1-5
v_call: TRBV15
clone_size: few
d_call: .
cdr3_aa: ATSREAGGGNQPQH

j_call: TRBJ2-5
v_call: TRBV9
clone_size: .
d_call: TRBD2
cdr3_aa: ASSEPRAGGGETQY

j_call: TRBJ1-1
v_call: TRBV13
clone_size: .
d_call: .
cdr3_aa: ASSLAPATNSRAF

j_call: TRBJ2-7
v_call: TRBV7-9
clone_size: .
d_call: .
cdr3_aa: ASGRSSYEQY

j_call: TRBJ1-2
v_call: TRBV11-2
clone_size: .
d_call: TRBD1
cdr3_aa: ASSLSDRVNGYT

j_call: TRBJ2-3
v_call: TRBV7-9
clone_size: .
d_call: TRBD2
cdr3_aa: ASSQAGADTQY

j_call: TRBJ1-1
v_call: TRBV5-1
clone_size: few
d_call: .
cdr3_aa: ASSPLDATLSSPPEAF